Sequencing of this TCR beta chain was carried out in a study of PD-L1 blockade in urothelial cancer. The wider study: Blood analysis occurred 3 weeks (second dose) and 6 weeks after treatment start.

Germline assignment: CDR1 MNHEY and CDR2 SMNVEV (reference sequence). V was pared by 6 bases and J by 3 bases, with 14 bases between. The CDR3 is 15 amino acids. Sequenced by immunoSEQ multiplex PCR; TCRdb stores in-frame clones only, minus some. The sample records 46,000 or so clones, approximately 86% being singletons. The time point was: peripheral blood 6 weeks after treatment start. The TCR sequence derives from a man in his 60s with urothelial cancer. The rearrangement joins TRBV27 to TRBJ2-2, with D possibly matching TRBD2 (6 bases). The sequenced sample was PBMCs, obtained around atezolizumab (anti-PD-L1) treatment. The CDR3 loop is CASRTGTWDTGELFF. Here the CDR3 DNA reads TGTGCCAGCAGAACCGGGACTTGGGACACCGGGGAGCTGTTTTTT.